This TCR beta chain was identified in a study of graft-versus-host responses after intestinal transplantation (dated by TCRdb to the early 2020s). General notes on the study: The transplants that recipients got were multivisceral, liver-intestinal, or isolated intestinal. A peak of at least 4% donor T cells among recipient peripheral blood mononuclear cells was the definition used for donor T cell macrochimerism. The cohort enrolled about two dozen intestinal transplant recipients including one retransplant, and a few patients lacking pretransplant specimens were excluded. To identify alloreactive clones, pre-transplant mixed lymphocyte reaction products were sequenced and then compared with unstimulated pre-transplant donor and recipient T cells. After intestinal transplantation, graft-versus-host and host-versus-graft alloreactive T cell clones were followed in the graft, circulation and bone marrow using bulk TCR-beta CDR3 sequencing. Anti-thymocyte globulin induction was given to all recipients, followed by maintenance tacrolimus and steroids for approximately 3 years. Rather than being sequenced by the commercial service, samples from a few later patients were sequenced in-house on an Illumina MiSeq and processed with MiXCR. Study-wide findings and limitations: GvH clones were detected in recipient bone marrow, and some appeared earlier in ileal mucosa or blood, consistent with an intestinal mucosal origin. Conclusions were limited by the relatively low number and heterogeneity of intestinal transplant patients. Patients with donor T cell macrochimerism had high GvH to HvG T cell clonal ratios in their allografts. Early after transplant, peak levels of circulating GvH clones were associated with declines in HvG clones.

Blood samples were collected up to 4 times in the first month after transplant and then at least monthly when available. The CDR3 covers 16 residues, taking in both the cysteine and the phenylalanine. CDR3 DNA only is kept here, 48 bases in frame from base 1. The germline V gene supplies CDR1 SGDLS and CDR2 YYNGEE. A distance of 13 bases separates the germline ends of V and J, which lose 4 bases and 0 bases respectively. To note about this clone: Its recognized antigen is unknown. Per-base quality was not reported, and no clone a single base away is much larger than it.

The receptor library was made with the immunoSEQ multiplex PCR assay. For most patients, high-throughput TCR-beta CDR3 sequencing of genomic DNA was performed by Adaptive Biotechnologies. For the original study's pipeline: TCR sequencing data for 18 patients were retrieved from Adaptive's ImmunoSEQ software; three other patients were processed with MiXCR and VDJtools. CDR3 nucleotide sequences shared between donor and recipient were removed because their origin could not be assigned. To be classed as alloreactive, a clone needed at least 2-fold expansion over unstimulated cells and a minimum CFSE-low frequency of 0.002% (template counts) or 0.001% (read counts). Clones were considered mappable if detected in sequenced pre-transplant spleen, lymph node, or MLR CFSE-low populations of the donor or recipient. Cumulative frequency of alloreactive clones was calculated as a percentage of all sequences weighted by copy number. The table comes from immuneACCESS by way of TCRdb, which keeps in-frame sequences with V and J called. Part of the clones is missing from these tables; in studies checked, under half for an unresolved V gene and the rest for unknown reasons. The V and J calls and clone size are taken from that table; D and trimming were inferred from the DNA. This sample has approximately 25,000 clones in its table, and approximately 93% of those were observed once. The top ten clones comprise about 0.5% of the sample.

This receptor was obtained from a human patient who received an intestinal transplant, so some T cells may come from the graft donor. The rearrangement combines TRBV9 with TRBJ1-4, and possibly TRBD1, on 6 matching bases. This sample comprised PBMCs, obtained 18 days after transplant. The bases read TGTGCCAGCAGCATCCGGGACACCACAACTAATGAAAAACTGTTTTTT. The resulting protein is CASSIRDTTTNEKLFF.